This entry lists 27 T cell receptor beta chains sequenced from one sample in a study of shared clonotypes between healthy human individuals. Here immunoSEQ multiplex PCR was the method, and the copy in TCRdb shows in-frame clones only, minus some. The profile covers about 1 million clones, with 60% to 80% appearing a single time and around 1.5% taken by the ten largest. The sample consisted of memory CD4+ T cells sorted from blood. Noted subset: CD45RA-negative fraction. These receptors all come from a man younger than 35 in good health.

In the case of this clone: This sample includes further DNA sequences coding for the same CDR3. The chain links TRBV30 to TRBJ1-4, with D unclear. This CDR3 region has 12 residues. The V and J ends lost 4 bases and 4 bases respectively, with 7 bases between them. Germline loops: CDR1 GTSNPN, CDR2 SVGIG (reference sequence). CDR3 in amino acids: CAWTPSNEKLFF. The CDR3, as DNA: TGTGCCTGGACACCCAGTAATGAAAAACTGTTTTTT.

V is TRBV7-2 and J is TRBJ2-1; unclear D gene. Germline V gives CDR1 SGHTA, CDR2 FQGNSA. The CDR3 extends over 14 amino acids. V shed 5 bases and J shed 8 bases, with 16 bases lying between them. CDR3 loop: CASSPPPGQDEQFF. Written as DNA, the CDR3 is TGTGCCAGCAGCCCCCCGCCGGGCCAGGATGAGCAGTTCTTC.

On this clone: The sample has other DNA sequences that encode this CDR3 too. The chain recombines TRBV11-3 with TRBJ2-5; the match to TRBD2 covers 7 bases. The ends lost 5 bases at V and 2 bases at J; junction bases unmatched: 8. Germline V gives CDR1 SGHNT, CDR2 YENEEA. The CDR3 has 15 residues. CDR3 DNA: TGTGCCAGCAGCCCCGGGGGGACTCTTCAAGAGACCCAGTACTTC. Translation: CASSPGGTLQETQYF.

Concerning this clone: Distinct nucleotide sequences in the sample also encode this CDR3. The chain recombines TRBV11-2 with TRBJ2-1; D is ambiguous. This CDR3 is 11 amino acids long. With 5 bases removed from V and 5 bases from J, the gap between germline ends came to 4 bases. Per germline, CDR1 SGHAT and CDR2 FQNNGV. The CDR3 region is CASSLHNEQFF. The CDR3 region has the DNA TGTGCCAGCAGCCTACACAATGAGCAGTTCTTC.

This clone is medium-sized (0.01 to 0.1%) in the sample. The sample has other DNA sequences that encode this CDR3 too. J is TRBJ1-1 and V is TRBV18; D is unresolved. Trimming stripped 3 bases from V and 3 bases from J, with 8 bases between. This CDR3 spans 13 amino acids. From germline, CDR1 is KGHSH and CDR2 LQKENI. CDR3 amino acids: CASSPYRHTEAFF. The CDR3 nucleotides read TGTGCCAGCTCACCTTACAGACACACTGAAGCTTTCTTT.

Points on this clone: The sample carries other DNA sequences with the same CDR3. This chain joins TRBV5-1 and TRBJ1-1; tentatively, D is TRBD1 (5 bases). V dropped 0 bases and J dropped 4 bases, with 10 bases sitting between them. Germline values: CDR1 SGHRS, CDR2 YFSETQ. The CDR3 runs to 14 residues. CDR3 nucleotides: TGCGCCAGCAGCTTGGCGGGACCGACCACTGAAGCTTTCTTT. Residues: CASSLAGPTTEAFF. The full variable domain, rest sourced from reference TRBV5-1 and TRBJ1-1, is KAGVTQTPRYLIKTRGQQVTLSCSPISGHRSVSWYQQTPGQGLQFLFEYFSETQRNKGNFPGRFSGRQFSNSRSEMNVSTLELGDSALYLCASSLAGPTTEAFFGQGTRLTVV.

The rearrangement links TRBV11-3 to TRBJ2-7; D ambiguous. CDR3 length: 12 residues. Germline CDR1 SGHNT, CDR2 YENEEA. Trimming removed 3 bases at V and 3 bases at J, with 6 bases between. The DNA of the CDR3 is TGTGCCAGCAGCTTTGGCGGCTACGAGCAGTACTTC. This translates into CASSFGGYEQYF.

This clone was found a few times. The chain employs TRBV27 and TRBJ1-5; maybe TRBD1 (6 bases). The germline V and J ends were trimmed by 5 bases and 0 bases, with 14 bases remaining between them. The germline gives CDR1 MNHEY, CDR2 SMNVEV (reference sequence). This CDR3 has 16 residues. CDR3 protein: CASSTGGTYSNQPQHF. For the CDR3, the DNA is TGTGCCAGCAGTACCGGGGGGACATATAGCAATCAGCCCCAGCATTTT.

The chain couples TRBV6-1 to TRBJ2-3; D is unclear. This CDR3 has 14 amino acids. V shed 5 bases and J shed 3 bases, with 12 bases lying between them. Germline CDR1 reads MNHNS; CDR2 reads SASEGT. CDR3 in DNA: TGTGCCAGCAGTCCCTCCCGCTTTACAGATACGCAGTATTTT. Translation: CASSPSRFTDTQYF.

The rearrangement links TRBV4-1 to TRBJ2-7; TRBD2 matches 7 bases. The germline CDR1 and CDR2 sequences are MGHRA and YSYEKL. V trimming: 0 bases; J trimming: 6 bases; junction bases outside the gene matches: 11. This CDR3 comprises 16 residues. The CDR3 protein is CASSQDGTGGRSEQYF. Here the CDR3 DNA reads TGCGCCAGCAGCCAAGACGGGACGGGAGGTAGGAGCGAGCAGTACTTC.

The gene calls are TRBV5-1 and TRBJ2-7; D possibly corresponds to TRBD2 (6 bases). Germline CDR1 SGHRS, CDR2 YFSETQ. V was pared by 4 bases and J by 2 bases, with 16 bases between. This CDR3 contains 15 residues. Written as DNA, the CDR3 is TGCGCCAGCAGCCTTGGGGGGACGGGTCCCTACGAGCAGTACTTC. Its translation: CASSLGGTGPYEQYF.

This chain joins TRBV5-6 and TRBJ2-3, with 7 bases identical to TRBD2. The CDR3 spans 18 residues. Germline V CDR1 and CDR2: SGHDT, YYEEEE. Unmatched junction bases numbered 12, after V lost 0 bases and J lost 2 bases. Here the CDR3 reads CASSLVLGTGTTTDTQYF. CDR3 coding DNA: TGTGCCAGCAGCTTGGTCCTAGGAACCGGGACTACCACAGATACGCAGTATTTT.

The genes are TRBV7-2 and TRBJ1-4; D gene unclear. The CDR3 runs 13 residues. The V end lost 5 bases, the J end lost 5 bases, and 9 bases lay between the germline ends. Germline CDR1 and CDR2: SGHTA and FQGNSA. As DNA, the CDR3 is TGTGCCAGCAGCGGCCGGGCAAATGAAAAACTGTTTTTT. Translation: CASSGRANEKLFF.

This clone has just one count. The rearrangement joins TRBV10-1 to TRBJ2-2, with D unresolved. This CDR3 is built from 12 residues. Germline assignment: CDR1 WNHNN and CDR2 SYGVQD (reference sequence). The V end was cut by 7 bases, the J end by 2 bases, with 5 bases between. CDR3 in amino acids: CASNDNTGELFF. CDR3 sequence (DNA): TGCGCCAGCAATGATAACACCGGGGAGCTGTTTTTT.

J is TRBJ1-4 and V is TRBV18, with D unclear. This CDR3 spans 14 amino acids. Germline V gene sequence: CDR1 KGHSH, CDR2 LQKENI. Between the trimmed V and J ends, which lost 1 base and 5 bases, there was a span of 8 bases. CDR3 sequence: CASSPQGWNEKLFF. The DNA of the CDR3 is TGTGCCAGCTCACCACAGGGCTGGAATGAAAAACTGTTTTTT. Full variable domain (rest looked up from reference TRBV18 and TRBJ1-4): NAGVMQNPRHLVRRRGQEARLRCSPMKGHSHVYWYRQLPEEGLKFMVYLQKENIIDESGMPKERFSAEFPKEGPSILRIQQVVRGDSAAYFCASSPQGWNEKLFFGSGTQLSVL.

V gene TRBV7-2 combines with J gene TRBJ2-2; TRBD2 matches at 8 bases. The CDR3 has 15 residues. V lost 8 bases to trimming and J lost 0 bases; unmatched junction nucleotides: 5. Germline V gene lookup returns CDR1 SGHTA and CDR2 FQGNSA. The CDR3 reads CASRAGVANTGELFF. As DNA, the CDR3 is TGTGCCAGCCGAGCGGGAGTTGCGAACACCGGGGAGCTGTTTTTT. Based on the CDR3 plus reference TRBV7-2 and TRBJ2-2, the full variable domain is GAGVSQSPSNKVTEKGKDVELRCDPISGHTALYWYRQSLGQGLEFLIYFQGNSAPDKSGLPSDRFSAERTGGSVSTLTIQRTQQEDSAVYLCASRAGVANTGELFFGEGSRLTVL.

The chain couples TRBV13 to TRBJ1-3, with a tentative D call TRBD1 (5 bases). This CDR3 contains 16 residues. CDR1 and CDR2 from the germline V gene are PRHDT and FYEKMQ (reference sequence). V shed 5 bases and J shed 0 bases, with 14 bases lying between them. The CDR3: CASSTTGPGSGNTIYF. As DNA, the CDR3 is TGTGCCAGCAGCACAACAGGTCCAGGCTCTGGAAACACCATATATTTT.

The chain couples TRBV7-9 to TRBJ2-1, with 10 bases matching TRBD2. Trimming cost V 3 bases and J 6 bases; bases outside gene matches: 5. Germline lookup yields CDR1 SEHNR and CDR2 FQNEAQ (reference sequence). The CDR3 is made up of 15 amino acids. As DNA, the CDR3 is TGTGCCAGCAGCTTTCTAGCGGGAGTTGTCAATGAGCAGTTCTTC. Protein sequence: CASSFLAGVVNEQFF. The whole variable domain, filled in from reference TRBV7-9 and TRBJ2-1, reads DTGVSQNPRHKITKRGQNVTFRCDPISEHNRLYWYRQTLGQGPEFLTYFQNEAQLEKSRLLSDRFSAERPKGSFSTLEIQRTEQGDSAMYLCASSFLAGVVNEQFFGPGTRLTVL.

The chain couples TRBV5-5 to TRBJ2-2; D possibly corresponds to TRBD2 (6 bases). The CDR3 length is 15 residues. Germline lookup yields CDR1 SGHKS and CDR2 YYEKEE (reference sequence). Trimming cost V 4 bases and J 5 bases, with 15 bases left between them. The CDR3 loop reads CASSRPGLATGELFF. The CDR3 bases are TGTGCCAGCAGCAGGCCGGGACTCGCAACCGGGGAGCTGTTTTTT.

The CDR3 DNA sequence: TGCGCCAGCAGCCAAGGGTCCCAGGGGAACACTGAAGCTTTCTTT. Translating gives CASSQGSQGNTEAFF. This rearrangement joins TRBV4-1 to TRBJ1-1; TRBD1 is a possible D gene (5 bases). The CDR3 is 15 residues long. Germline CDR1 is MGHRA and CDR2 is YSYEKL. The V and J ends lost 1 base and 1 base respectively, with 10 bases between them.

The V and J genes are TRBV28 and TRBJ1-5; TRBD1 might be the D (6 bases). The germline CDR1 and CDR2 sequences are MDHEN and SYDVKM. The CDR3 consists of 14 residues. The ends were cut back, 7 bases at V and 3 bases at J, with 13 bases in the middle. The CDR3 bases are TGTGCCAGCATCACACAGGGAGACAATCAGCCCCAGCATTTT. This sequence encodes CASITQGDNQPQHF.

V usage is TRBV19 and J usage is TRBJ1-2, with TRBD1 identical over 11 bases. The J segment lost 6 bases and the V segment lost 4 bases, leaving 7 bases of the junction unmatched. Looked up from germline, CDR1 is LNHDA and CDR2 is SQIVND (reference sequence). The CDR3 has 15 residues. The CDR3 DNA reads TGTGCCAGTAGTAGTGGACAGGGGGCACGTGATGGCTACACCTTC. It yields the protein CASSSGQGARDGYTF.

The chain uses TRBV2 and TRBJ2-7, with 12 nucleotides matching TRBD2. CDR3 length: 15 amino acids. The germline V gene has CDR1 SNHLY and CDR2 FYNNEI. Trimming took 4 bases from V and 3 from J; bases not matched to a gene: 4. The CDR3 coding sequence is TGTGCCAGCAGTGGAGGACTAGCGGGGAACTACGAGCAGTACTTC. Its protein is CASSGGLAGNYEQYF.

This clone appeared a single time. V gene TRBV7-9 combines with J gene TRBJ2-5; D is ambiguous. CDR3 length: 12 amino acids. Trimming pared 10 bases from V and 1 base from J, leaving 10 bases between. CDR1 and CDR2 (germline): SEHNR, FQNEAQ (reference sequence). In nucleotides, the CDR3 is TGTGCCACCTCCAGGACCCAAGAGACCCAGTACTTC. Amino acids: CATSRTQETQYF.

The chain couples TRBV9 to TRBJ1-2, with D unresolved. V was pared by 0 bases and J by 1 base, with 4 bases between. The CDR3 runs to 13 residues. CDR1 SGDLS and CDR2 YYNGEE come from the germline V gene. The chain's CDR3 is CASSVDYNYGYTF. CDR3 nucleotide sequence: TGTGCCAGCAGCGTAGACTATAACTATGGCTACACCTTC.

The CDR3 sequence is CASSGDAIGAQHF. CDR3 bases: TGTGCCAGCAGTGGGGACGCCATTGGAGCCCAGCATTTT. The V and J genes are TRBV28 and TRBJ1-5, with a tentative D call TRBD1 (5 bases). The CDR3 length is 13 residues. Trimming shortened V by 5 bases and J by 11 bases, and 16 bases separated the two germline ends. CDR1 and CDR2 from the germline V gene are MDHEN and SYDVKM.

The V and J genes are TRBV7-2 and TRBJ1-4; D may be TRBD1 (6 bases). With 7 bases removed from V and 1 base from J, the gap between germline ends came to 13 bases. The CDR3 length is 15 residues. The germline gives CDR1 SGHTA, CDR2 FQGNSA. CDR3 protein: CASKLTQGTNEKLFF. CDR3 coding DNA: TGTGCCAGCAAACTAACACAGGGAACTAATGAAAAACTGTTTTTT. The full variable domain, its missing parts supplied by reference TRBV7-2 and TRBJ1-4, is GAGVSQSPSNKVTEKGKDVELRCDPISGHTALYWYRQSLGQGLEFLIYFQGNSAPDKSGLPSDRFSAERTGGSVSTLTIQRTQQEDSAVYLCASKLTQGTNEKLFFGSGTQLSVL.